Listed below are T cell receptor beta chains from one sample, sequenced in a study of cytomegalovirus exposure and HLA in healthy donors. The method was immunoSEQ multiplex PCR; TCRdb's version includes in-frame clones alone and lacks a portion of them. The sample has fewer than 200,000 clones; 75% to 85% are singletons. The sequenced sample was PBMCs. These receptors originate from a woman aged 25-40 years in good health and CMV-seronegative. CDR3s include the opening cysteine and the closing phenylalanine or tryptophan. The D gene is left open where the match is weak. Only some rows state a clone size, as once, few, many or a class for expanded clones.

cdr3_nt cdr3_aa j_call clone_size v_call d_call
TGTGCCAGCAGTTCTCCCTCCCCCGGGACTAGCGGGAGGGGGAATGAGCAGTTCTTC CASSSPSPGTSGRGNEQFF TRBJ2-1 once TRBV28 TRBD2
TGCGCCAGCAGCCAAGATGCAGGGCGCTTCAATCAGCCCCAGCATTTT CASSQDAGRFNQPQHF TRBJ1-5 . TRBV4-1 .
TGCAGCGTTGCGGAGGGGACTAGCGGTTACTACGAGCAGTACTTC CSVAEGTSGYYEQYF TRBJ2-7 . TRBV29-1 TRBD2
TGTGCCAGCAGTGTGGCAGACAGGAGGAATGAGCAGTTCTTC CASSVADRRNEQFF TRBJ2-1 . TRBV6-1 .
TGCGCCAGCAGCCAAGAACGGCTAGCACTCTACGAGCAGTACTTC CASSQERLALYEQYF TRBJ2-7 . TRBV4-3 .
TGCGCCAGCAGCCCGGCGGGATCTACAGATACGCAGTATTTT CASSPAGSTDTQYF TRBJ2-3 . TRBV5-1 .
TGTGCCAGCAGTTACTCGATAGGGGGCAGGAACTATGGCTACACCTTC CASSYSIGGRNYGYTF TRBJ1-2 few TRBV6-6 TRBD1
TGTGCCAGCAGCTCCGGGGGGAACAATGAGCAGTTCTTC CASSSGGNNEQFF TRBJ2-1 few TRBV28 TRBD2
TGTGCCAGTAGTCTCCGGACAGAAATCTATGGCTACACCTTC CASSLRTEIYGYTF TRBJ1-2 . TRBV19 .
TGCAGCGTGGGTCGGGGGACAGAGAACACTGAAGCTTTCTTT CSVGRGTENTEAFF TRBJ1-1 . TRBV29-1 TRBD1
TGTGCCAGTAGTACGGGACAGGGCCCCTACGAGCAGTACTTC CASSTGQGPYEQYF TRBJ2-7 once TRBV19 TRBD1
TGTGCCAGTACCCCAGCGCTGAACACCGGGGAGCTGTTTTTT CASTPALNTGELFF TRBJ2-2 . TRBV19 .
TGTGCCAGCAGCGGATCTAGCCCCGGAGTGAATGAGCAGTTCTTC CASSGSSPGVNEQFF TRBJ2-1 once TRBV9 .
TGTGCCAGCAGCTTAGGTGCAGGGGACACTGAAGCTTTCTTT CASSLGAGDTEAFF TRBJ1-1 . TRBV11-1 .
TGTGCCAGCAGCTTAACCCCAGGGAAGGGCTACACCTTC CASSLTPGKGYTF TRBJ1-2 . TRBV7-3 .
TGCAGTGCGCTGACTACAGATACGCAGTATTTT CSALTTDTQYF TRBJ2-3 . TRBV20-1 .
TGTGCCAGCAGTGAATATCTATACACTAGCGGGGTTCGAGAGACCCAGTACTTC CASSEYLYTSGVRETQYF TRBJ2-5 . TRBV25-1 TRBD2
TGCGCCAGCAGTCAAGGGTGCGGGACAGGGGAATGCGAGCAGTACTTC CASSQGCGTGECEQYF TRBJ2-7 . TRBV23-1 TRBD1
TGCGCCAGCAGCCCGCCGGGGACAGGGGGCGCTTCTGGCTACACCTTC CASSPPGTGGASGYTF TRBJ1-2 . TRBV5-1 TRBD1
TGCGCCAGCAGCGGCACAGTTAACTATGGCTACACCTTC CASSGTVNYGYTF TRBJ1-2 . TRBV5-1 .
TGTGCCAGCAGAATCGACGGCGGGGGGGAGACCCAGTACTTC CASRIDGGGETQYF TRBJ2-5 . TRBV6-5 TRBD2
TGTGCCAGCAGCTCCCGGACAGGGGGAGCAGATACGCAGTATTTT CASSSRTGGADTQYF TRBJ2-3 . TRBV5-6 TRBD1
TGTGCCAGCAGCGTGGGACTAGCGGGAGCGTATGAGCAGTTCTTC CASSVGLAGAYEQFF TRBJ2-1 . TRBV9 TRBD2
TGTGCCAGTAGTAACTTCGGACAGGGTGGCGATCAGCCCCAGCATTTT CASSNFGQGGDQPQHF TRBJ1-5 once TRBV19 TRBD1
TGTGCCAGCAAGGGGGGCGCGGGGGGTGGCACAGATACGCAGTATTTT CASKGGAGGGTDTQYF TRBJ2-3 once TRBV28 TRBD2
TGTGCCAGCAGTCTACAGGGGGCTCCCTACGAGCAGTACTTC CASSLQGAPYEQYF TRBJ2-7 . TRBV27 TRBD1
TGTGCCAGCCTAGGGGGAGTTGGGGCCTACGAGCAGTACTTC CASLGGVGAYEQYF TRBJ2-7 . TRBV7-8 .